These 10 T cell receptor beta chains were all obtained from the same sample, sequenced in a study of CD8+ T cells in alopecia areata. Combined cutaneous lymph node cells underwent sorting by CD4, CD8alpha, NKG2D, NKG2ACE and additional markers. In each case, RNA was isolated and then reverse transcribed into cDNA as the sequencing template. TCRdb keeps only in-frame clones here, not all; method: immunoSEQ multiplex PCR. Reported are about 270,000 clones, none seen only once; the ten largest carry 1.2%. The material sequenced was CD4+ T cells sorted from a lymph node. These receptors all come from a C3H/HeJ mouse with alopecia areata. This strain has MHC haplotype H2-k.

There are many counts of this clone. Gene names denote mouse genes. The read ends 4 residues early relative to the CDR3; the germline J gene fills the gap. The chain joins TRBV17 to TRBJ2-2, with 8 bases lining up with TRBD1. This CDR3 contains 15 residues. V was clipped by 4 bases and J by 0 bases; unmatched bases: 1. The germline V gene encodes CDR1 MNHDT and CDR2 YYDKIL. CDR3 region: CASSTGQANTGQLYF. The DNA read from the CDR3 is TGTGCTAGCAGTACGGGACAGGCAAACACCGGG.

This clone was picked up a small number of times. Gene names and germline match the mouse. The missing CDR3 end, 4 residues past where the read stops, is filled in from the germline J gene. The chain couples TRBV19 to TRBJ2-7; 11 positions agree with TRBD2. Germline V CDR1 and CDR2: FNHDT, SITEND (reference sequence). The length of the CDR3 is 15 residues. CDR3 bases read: TGTGCCAGCAGTATGGGGAACTGGGGGGGCGAT. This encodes CASSMGNWGGD. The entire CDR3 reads CASSMGNWGGDEQYF.

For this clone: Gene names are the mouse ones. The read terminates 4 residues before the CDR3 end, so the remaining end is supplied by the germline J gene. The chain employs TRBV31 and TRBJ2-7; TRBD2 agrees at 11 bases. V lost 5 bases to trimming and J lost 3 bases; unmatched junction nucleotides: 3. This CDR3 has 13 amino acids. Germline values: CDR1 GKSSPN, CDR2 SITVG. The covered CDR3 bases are TGTGCCTGGCGGGACTGGGGGAACTAT. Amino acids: CAWRDWGNY. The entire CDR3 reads CAWRDWGNYEQYF.

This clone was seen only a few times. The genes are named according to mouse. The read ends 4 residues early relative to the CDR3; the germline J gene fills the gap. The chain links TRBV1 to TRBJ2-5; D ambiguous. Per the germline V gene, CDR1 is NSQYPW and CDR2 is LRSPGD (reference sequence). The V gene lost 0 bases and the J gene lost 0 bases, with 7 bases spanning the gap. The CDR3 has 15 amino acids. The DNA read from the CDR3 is TGCACCTGCAGTGCAGATTACAGTAACCAAGAC. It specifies CTCSADYSNQD. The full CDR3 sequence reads CTCSADYSNQDTQYF. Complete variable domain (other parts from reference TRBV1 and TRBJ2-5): VTLLEQNPRWRLVPRGQAVNLRCILKNSQYPWMSWYQQDLQKQLQWLFTLRSPGDKEVKSLPGADYLATRVTDTELRLQVANMSQGRTLYCTCSADYSNQDTQYFGPGTRLLVL.

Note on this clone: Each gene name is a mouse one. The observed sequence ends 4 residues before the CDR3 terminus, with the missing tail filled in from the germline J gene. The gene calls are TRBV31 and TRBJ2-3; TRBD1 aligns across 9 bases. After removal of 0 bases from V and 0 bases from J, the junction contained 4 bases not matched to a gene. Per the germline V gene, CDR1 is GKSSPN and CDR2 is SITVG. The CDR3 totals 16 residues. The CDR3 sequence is CAWSLGQGTSAETLYF. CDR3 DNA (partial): TGTGCCTGGAGTCTAGGACAGGGGACTAGTGCAGAA.

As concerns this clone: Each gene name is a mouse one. CDR3 amino acids: CASGRLGYAEQFF. Partial CDR3 DNA: TGTGCCAGCGGACGACTGGGCTATGCT. V and J are TRBV13-2 and TRBJ2-1; 7 bases map to TRBD2. From the germline J gene comes the end of the CDR3, since the read stops 4 residues before it. This CDR3 region has 13 residues. The junction had 2 bases not matched to a gene; V was cut back by 5 bases and J by 3 bases. Germline CDR1 NNHNN, CDR2 SYGAGS (reference sequence).

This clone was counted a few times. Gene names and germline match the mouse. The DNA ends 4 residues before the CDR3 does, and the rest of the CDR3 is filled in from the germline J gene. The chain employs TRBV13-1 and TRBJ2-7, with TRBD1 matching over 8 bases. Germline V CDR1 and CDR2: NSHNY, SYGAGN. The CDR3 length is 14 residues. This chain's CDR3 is CASRFRDRNYEQYF. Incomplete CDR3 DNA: TGTGCCAGCAGATTCCGGGACAGGAATTAT.

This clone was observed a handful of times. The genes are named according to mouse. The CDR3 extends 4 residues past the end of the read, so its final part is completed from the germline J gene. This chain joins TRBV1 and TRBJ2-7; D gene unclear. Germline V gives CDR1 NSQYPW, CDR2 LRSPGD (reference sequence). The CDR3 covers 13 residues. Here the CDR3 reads CTCSAELQYEQYF. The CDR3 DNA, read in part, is TGCACCTGCAGTGCAGAATTACAGTAT.

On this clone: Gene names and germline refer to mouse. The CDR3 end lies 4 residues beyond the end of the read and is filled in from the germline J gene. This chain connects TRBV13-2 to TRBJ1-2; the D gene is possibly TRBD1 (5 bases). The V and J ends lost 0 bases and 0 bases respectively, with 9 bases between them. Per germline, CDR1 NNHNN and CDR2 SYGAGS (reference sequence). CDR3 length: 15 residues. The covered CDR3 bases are TGTGCCAGCGGTGATGGGACAATTGCAAACTCC. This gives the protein CASGDGTIANS. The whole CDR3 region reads CASGDGTIANSDYTF.

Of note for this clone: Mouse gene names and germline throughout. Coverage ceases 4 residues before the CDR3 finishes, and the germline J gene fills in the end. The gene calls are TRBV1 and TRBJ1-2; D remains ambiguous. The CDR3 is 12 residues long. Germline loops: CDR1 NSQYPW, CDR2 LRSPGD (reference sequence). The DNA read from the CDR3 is TGCACCTGCAGTGCAGAGACATAC. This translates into CTCSAETY. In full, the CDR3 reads CTCSAETYDYTF.